Each of the 16 T cell receptor beta chains below was sequenced from the same sample in a study of T-cell memory formation after mild COVID-19. TCRdb reprocessed the 5' RACE reads with MiXCR, giving one entry per CDR3 protein. The data contain under 300,000 distinct CDR3 sequences, about 20% of them singletons. The sample consisted of PBMCs or a T cell subset sorted from them (not recorded which). These receptors were taken from a man aged 18 to 29 who had mild COVID-19 (a few samples of this study predate the infection). Cell type and time point are not known.

The chain links TRBV12-3 or TRBV12-4 to TRBJ2-1, with 9 bases matching TRBD2. Losses at the gene ends were 3 bases for V and 9 bases for J; bases not matched to a gene: 9. CDR3 length equals 15 residues. In nucleotides, the CDR3 is TGTGCCAGCAGTTTTGGTAGCGGGGGCTTCTTTGAGCAGTTCTTC. Translating it yields CASSFGSGGFFEQFF.

This clonotype was counted a few times. The CDR3 DNA sequence: TGTGCCAGCTCAATTATACCCTCTGGGGCCAACGTCCTGACTTTC. This gives the protein CASSIIPSGANVLTF. The chain employs TRBV18 and TRBJ2-6; D gene ambiguous. CDR1 is KGHSH and CDR2 is LQKENI in the germline V gene. The V and J ends lost 5 bases and 0 bases respectively, with 8 bases between them. The CDR3 runs to 15 residues. The variable domain in full, completed from reference TRBV18 and TRBJ2-6, reads NAGVMQNPRHLVRRRGQEARLRCSPMKGHSHVYWYRQLPEEGLKFMVYLQKENIIDESGMPKERFSAEFPKEGPSILRIQQVVRGDSAAYFCASSIIPSGANVLTFGAGSRLTVL.

This clonotype was recorded a few times. CDR3 sequence reads: CASPPGACQPQHF. CDR3 coding DNA: TGTGCCAGCCCCCCAGGGGCTTGTCAGCCCCAGCATTTT. The chain carries TRBV6-8 and TRBJ1-5, with D possibly matching TRBD1 (6 bases). The CDR3 totals 13 residues. Germline CDR1 reads MNHGY; CDR2 reads SAAAGT. V was trimmed by 8 bases and J by 6 bases, leaving 14 bases between them.

The V and J genes are TRBV5-1 and TRBJ1-2, with unresolved D. Germline V lookup: CDR1 SGHRS, CDR2 YFSETQ. The CDR3 totals 13 residues. The V and J ends lost 0 bases and 3 bases respectively, with 6 bases between them. The CDR3 bases are TGCGCCAGCAGCTTGGTGGGCGACTATGGCTACACCTTC. This encodes CASSLVGDYGYTF.

The rearrangement uses TRBV5-1 and TRBJ1-1; no definite D call. Per germline, CDR1 SGHRS and CDR2 YFSETQ. This CDR3 is 17 amino acids long. V was pared by 0 bases and J by 0 bases, with 15 bases between. This CDR3 is CASSLDIRAEMNTEAFF. In DNA form, the CDR3 reads TGCGCCAGCAGCTTGGATATCCGGGCAGAGATGAACACTGAAGCTTTCTTT.

The chain combines TRBV24-1 with TRBJ2-3; a possible D gene is TRBD2 (5 bases). Germline loops: CDR1 KGHDR, CDR2 SFDVKD. Trimming took 3 bases from V and 4 from J, leaving 10 bases between them. The CDR3 covers 14 residues. For the CDR3, the DNA is TGTGCCACCAGTGATGGGCGGGCGGCAGATACGCAGTATTTT. Translated: CATSDGRAADTQYF.

This clonotype was seen only a few times. The chain has TRBV29-1 and TRBJ1-2; 9 nucleotides line up with TRBD1. V gave up 5 bases and J gave up 7 bases; unmatched junction bases: 5. Germline V gene lookup returns CDR1 SQVTM and CDR2 ANQGSEA. This CDR3 has 12 amino acids. The CDR3 region is CSVSGQGGGYTF. In DNA form, the CDR3 reads TGCAGCGTTTCGGGACAGGGTGGTGGCTACACCTTC. Supplemented by reference TRBV29-1 and TRBJ1-2, the full variable domain reads SAVISQKPSRDICQRGTSLTIQCQVDSQVTMMFWYRQQPGQSLTLIATANQGSEATYESGFVIDKFPISRPNLTFSTLTVSNMSPEDSSIYLCSVSGQGGGYTFGSGTRLTVV.

The chain carries TRBV4-3 and TRBJ1-6; D possibly corresponds to TRBD1 (6 bases). The V and J ends lost 5 bases and 9 bases respectively, with 17 bases between them. The CDR3 length is 15 residues. From germline, CDR1 is LGHNA and CDR2 YSLEER. CDR3 nucleotide sequence: TGCGCCAGCAGCGCCGGGGAAGGGGGGTCTTCACCCCTCCACTTT. Its translation is CASSAGEGGSSPLHF.

CDR3 nucleotides: TGCGCCAGCACATGGAGGTCCCTTGGGGGGAACACTGAAGCTTTCTTT. It translates to CASTWRSLGGNTEAFF. The gene calls are TRBV5-1 and TRBJ1-1; weak D call: TRBD1 (5 bases). Germline assignment: CDR1 SGHRS and CDR2 YFSETQ. V was trimmed by 6 bases and J by 1 base, leaving 19 bases between them. The CDR3 covers 16 residues.

This clonotype showed up just a few times. This chain uses TRBV7-2 with TRBJ1-3; 12 nucleotides line up with TRBD1. Germline V gene sequence: CDR1 SGHTA, CDR2 FQGNSA. This CDR3 comprises 20 residues. The trim removed 5 bases at V and 0 bases at J, leaving 14 bases unmatched. The CDR3 sequence is CASSLTGTGGGWGSGNTIYF. The CDR3 DNA is TGTGCCAGCAGCCTTACCGGGACAGGGGGCGGTTGGGGCTCTGGAAACACCATATATTTT. Based on the CDR3 plus reference TRBV7-2 and TRBJ1-3, the full variable domain is GAGVSQSPSNKVTEKGKDVELRCDPISGHTALYWYRQSLGQGLEFLIYFQGNSAPDKSGLPSDRFSAERTGGSVSTLTIQRTQQEDSAVYLCASSLTGTGGGWGSGNTIYFGEGSWLTVV.

The genes are TRBV6-6 and TRBJ1-3; D call uncertain. Trimming pared 2 bases from V and 4 bases from J, leaving 9 bases between. Per germline, CDR1 MNHNY and CDR2 SVGAGI (reference sequence). The CDR3 loop spans 14 amino acids. CDR3 sequence (DNA): TGTGCCAGCAGTTACGGGGAGTCCGGAAACACCATATATTTT. Amino acids: CASSYGESGNTIYF.

The rearrangement joins TRBV15 to TRBJ2-2; D might be TRBD2 (5 bases). There are 18 residues in the CDR3. V was pared by 5 bases and J by 2 bases, with 21 bases between. The germline V gene has CDR1 LNHNV and CDR2 YYDKDF (reference sequence). The CDR3 here is CATSPRGTFRENTGELFF. CDR3 DNA sequence: TGTGCCACCAGCCCCCGGGGAACTTTCAGAGAAAACACCGGGGAGCTGTTTTTT.

The rearrangement uses TRBV7-2 and TRBJ2-5; D uncertain. V lost 5 bases to trimming and J lost 5 bases, with 6 bases between them. The V gene's germline CDR1 is SGHTA and CDR2 FQGNSA. This CDR3 region has 11 residues. CDR3 region: CASSPMETQYF. In DNA, the CDR3 is TGTGCCAGCAGCCCGATGGAGACCCAGTACTTC.

The chain combines TRBV7-9 with TRBJ2-7, with TRBD1 matching 7 bases. CDR3 size: 14 residues. CDR1 is SEHNR, CDR2 FQNEAQ, per germline (reference sequence). V lost 2 bases and J lost 4; bases outside the gene matches: 5. CDR3 sequence (DNA): TGTGCCAGCAGCTTACAGGGGGTACGGTACGAGCAGTACTTC. This codes for CASSLQGVRYEQYF.

This clonotype has more than one count but fewer than ten. The V and J genes are TRBV12-3 or TRBV12-4 and TRBJ2-3; D possibly uses TRBD1 or TRBD2 (5 bases each). This CDR3 contains 14 residues. V lost 0 bases and J lost 6, with 10 bases in between. CDR3 loop: CASSLAGEYDTQYF. The CDR3 nucleotides are TGTGCCAGCAGTTTAGCGGGGGAGTATGATACGCAGTATTTT.

This clonotype came up a few times. The chain is built from TRBV28 and TRBJ2-5; D tentatively fits TRBD1 or TRBD2 (7 bases each). Germline V gene data show CDR1 as MDHEN and CDR2 as SYDVKM. CDR3 length: 12 amino acids. V gave up 11 bases and J gave up 5 bases, with 15 bases separating them. Written as DNA, the CDR3 is TGTGCCGCCAGGGGGGAGGGGGAGACCCAGTACTTC. Protein product: CAARGEGETQYF.